This is a list of T cell receptor beta chains from one sample in a study of T-cell reconstitution after alpha-beta-depleted transplantation in children. MiXCR, applied by TCRdb to the PCR reads, yields one record per CDR3 protein. The sample carries about 610,000 distinct CDR3 sequences, about 10% recorded once. Source: PBMCs from the stem cell graft donor, taken from the stem cell graft. These receptors all stem from a human donor who donated a stem cell graft to a child with acute myeloid leukemia. CDR3s include the opening cysteine and the closing phenylalanine or tryptophan. The D gene is left open where the match is weak. Clone size, where shown, is once, few, many, or a class for clones that have expanded.

j_call d_call clone_size v_call cdr3_aa cdr3_nt
TRBJ2-1 TRBD2 . TRBV12-3/TRBV12-4 CASIASGRSYNEQFF TGTGCCAGCATCGCTAGCGGGAGGTCATACAATGAGCAGTTCTTC
TRBJ2-1 . few TRBV3-1 CASSSVGASSYNEQFF TGTGCCAGCAGCTCGGTCGGGGCCAGCTCCTACAATGAGCAGTTCTTC
TRBJ2-5 TRBD2 . TRBV9 CASSVGSAGGTETQYF TGTGCCAGCAGCGTAGGAAGTGCGGGAGGGACGGAGACCCAGTACTTC
TRBJ2-3 . few TRBV6-2/TRBV6-3 CASRHGGDTQYF TGTGCCAGCAGGCACGGAGGGGATACGCAGTATTTT
TRBJ2-7 TRBD2 . TRBV7-2 CASSLYSGSPDEQYF TGTGCCAGCAGCCTTTATAGCGGGAGCCCGGACGAGCAGTACTTC
TRBJ2-5 TRBD2 . TRBV10-3 CAISEWLADQETQYF TGTGCCATCAGTGAGTGGCTAGCGGATCAAGAGACCCAGTACTTC
TRBJ2-1 TRBD2 . TRBV6-2/TRBV6-3 CASSYGTRASNEQFF TGTGCCAGCAGTTACGGGACTAGAGCGAGCAATGAGCAGTTCTTC
TRBJ2-5 . many TRBV20-1 CSASHQETQYF TGCAGTGCTTCTCACCAAGAGACCCAGTACTTC
TRBJ1-1 . . TRBV21-1 CASSTTGGSMPEAFF TGTGCCAGCAGCACGACTGGGGGGTCCATGCCTGAAGCTTTCTTT
TRBJ2-3 TRBD2 many TRBV20-1 CSARSRTSGYTDTQYF TGCAGTGCTAGATCTCGGACTAGCGGATACACAGATACGCAGTATTTT
TRBJ2-5 . . TRBV4-2 CASSQDARAETQYF TGTGCCAGCAGCCAGGACGCACGGGCGGAGACCCAGTACTTC
TRBJ2-3 TRBD2 few TRBV7-4 CASSPFTSGRAADTQYF TGTGCCAGCAGCCCCTTTACTAGCGGGAGGGCCGCAGATACGCAGTATTTT
TRBJ1-2 TRBD1 . TRBV25-1 CASSGLTGMGGYTF TGTGCCAGCAGTGGATTGACAGGGATGGGTGGCTACACCTTC
TRBJ2-7 . many TRBV20-1 CSARVTSGDYEQYF TGCAGTGCTAGAGTCACTAGTGGGGATTACGAGCAGTACTTC
TRBJ1-1 TRBD1 . TRBV15 CATSFRTGWDEAFF TGTGCCACCAGCTTCCGGACAGGGTGGGATGAAGCTTTCTTT
TRBJ2-1 TRBD2 few TRBV7-2 CASSTAPRTRPLNEQFF TGTGCCAGCAGCACCGCCCCCAGGACTAGGCCACTCAATGAGCAGTTCTTC
TRBJ1-1 . few TRBV10-3 CAITTGNTEAFF TGTGCCATCACGACAGGGAACACTGAAGCTTTCTTT
TRBJ2-5 . few TRBV20-1 CSARNQLYQETQYF TGCAGTGCTAGAAATCAGCTCTACCAAGAGACCCAGTACTTC